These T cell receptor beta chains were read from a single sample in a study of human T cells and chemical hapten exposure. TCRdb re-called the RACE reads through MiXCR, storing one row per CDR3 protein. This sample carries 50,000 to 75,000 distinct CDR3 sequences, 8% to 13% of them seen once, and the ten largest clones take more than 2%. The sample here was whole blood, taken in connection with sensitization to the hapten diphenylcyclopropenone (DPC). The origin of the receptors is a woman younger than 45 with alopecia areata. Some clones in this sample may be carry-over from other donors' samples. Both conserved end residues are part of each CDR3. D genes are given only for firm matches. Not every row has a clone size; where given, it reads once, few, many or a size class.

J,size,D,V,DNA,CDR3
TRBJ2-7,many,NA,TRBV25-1,TGTGCCAGCTCAGGGACATTCTACGAGCAGTACTTC,CASSGTFYEQYF
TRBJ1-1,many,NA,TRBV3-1,TGTGCCAGCGAAATTCGGGGGAGTACTGAAGCTTTCTTT,CASEIRGSTEAFF
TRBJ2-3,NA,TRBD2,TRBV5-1,TGCGCCAGCAGCTTGGTGACTAGCGGGGGAGATACGCAGTATTTT,CASSLVTSGGDTQYF
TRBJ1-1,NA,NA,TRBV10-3,TGTGCCATGTCCACGGGGGGATTGGCGGCAAACACTGAAGCTTTCTTT,CAMSTGGLAANTEAFF
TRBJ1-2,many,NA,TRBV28,TGTGCCAGCAACCTGGACAGAAACTATGGCTACACCTTC,CASNLDRNYGYTF
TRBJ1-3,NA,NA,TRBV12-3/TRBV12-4,TGTGCCAGCAGTCCGGGGGGCTCTGGAAACACCATATATTTT,CASSPGGSGNTIYF
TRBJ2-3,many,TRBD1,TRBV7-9,TGTGCCAGCAGCCCGGTGACAGGGTTTACAGATACGCAGTATTTT,CASSPVTGFTDTQYF
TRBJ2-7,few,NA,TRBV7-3,TGTGCCAGCAGCCGCGATGGGCCTCAAGGCTGGAACTACGAGCAGTACTTC,CASSRDGPQGWNYEQYF
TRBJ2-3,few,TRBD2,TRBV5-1,TGCGCCAGCAGCGGCGGACTAGCGGGAGATCGTGGAGCAGATACGCAGTATTTT,CASSGGLAGDRGADTQYF
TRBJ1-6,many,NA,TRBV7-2,TGTGCCAGCAGCCCCAAGGCGGTTGCAAGCTCCTATAATTCACCCCTCCACTTT,CASSPKAVASSYNSPLHF
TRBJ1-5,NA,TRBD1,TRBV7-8,TGTGCCAGCAGCTCAGGGGGAATGGGTCAGCCCCAGCATTTT,CASSSGGMGQPQHF
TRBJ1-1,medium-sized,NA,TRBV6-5,TGTGCCAGCAACTTGGGCCACACGTCGAACACTGAAGCTTTCTTT,CASNLGHTSNTEAFF
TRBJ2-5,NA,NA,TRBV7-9,TGTGCCAGCAGCTTTCCAGGGGAGACCCAGTACTTC,CASSFPGETQYF
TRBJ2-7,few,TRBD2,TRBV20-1,TGCAGTGCTAACGAACCGAGCGGGAGGTCCTCCTACGAGCAGTACTTC,CSANEPSGRSSYEQYF
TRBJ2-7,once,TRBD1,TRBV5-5,TGTGCCAGCAGCAAGGGACAGGTTCTCTCCGAGCAGTACTTC,CASSKGQVLSEQYF
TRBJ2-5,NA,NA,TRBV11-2,TGTGCCAGCAGCTTATCTGCGGAAGAGACCCAGTACTTC,CASSLSAEETQYF
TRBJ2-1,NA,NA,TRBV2,TGTGCCAGCAGTGGGTACACGAAGGTCTACAATGAGCAGTTCTTC,CASSGYTKVYNEQFF
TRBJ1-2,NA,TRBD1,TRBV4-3,TGCGCCAGCAGCCAAGTTGCAGGGGGCGACTATGGCTACACCTTC,CASSQVAGGDYGYTF
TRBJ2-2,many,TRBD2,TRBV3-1,TGTGCCAGCAGCCCCATAGCGGGAGCTACTACCGGGGAGCTGTTTTTT,CASSPIAGATTGELFF
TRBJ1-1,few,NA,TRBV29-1,TGCAGCGTTAAAACGGGGACTGAAGCTTTCTTT,CSVKTGTEAFF
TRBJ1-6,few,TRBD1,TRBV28,TGTGCCAGCTGGGACAGGGCTTCACCCCTCCACTTT,CASWDRASPLHF
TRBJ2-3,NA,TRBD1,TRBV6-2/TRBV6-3,TGTGCCAGCAGTCCCCCAGACAGGGGAGGTACGCAGTATTTT,CASSPPDRGGTQYF